These T cell receptor beta chains were read from a single sample in a study of glioma-infiltrating T cells after dendritic cell vaccination. This table comes from immunoSEQ multiplex PCR, and its TCRdb copy is limited to in-frame clones, with some not included. This table has fewer than 75,000 clones, about 85% appearing once. The sequenced sample was blood, obtained after dendritic cell vaccination. Receptors originate from a human donor with glioblastoma. CDR3s include the opening cysteine and the closing phenylalanine or tryptophan. D genes are given only for firm matches.

V	D	J	CDR3
TRBV6-5	TRBD1	TRBJ1-1	CASSPQGGSEAFF
TRBV5-5	TRBD1	TRBJ2-7	CASSRTGLYEQYF
TRBV29-1	TRBD2	TRBJ2-1	CSVDSPGGHSYNEQFF
TRBV5-4	TRBD1	TRBJ1-4	CASSLKGGYEKLFF
TRBV5-8	-	TRBJ2-1	CASSPSYGNEQFF
TRBV20-1	-	TRBJ2-3	CSARQGDTQYF
TRBV7-8	-	TRBJ1-3	CASSLVGRGPGNTIYF
TRBV7-8	-	TRBJ2-5	CASSRRQTNGTQYF
TRBV4-3	TRBD1	TRBJ2-2	CASSQGDRDGELFF
TRBV11-1	-	TRBJ1-4	CASSPDGAILFF
TRBV18	-	TRBJ2-2	CASSRGRGELFF
TRBV7-3	-	TRBJ1-5	CASSLSTPQHF
TRBV4-2	TRBD1	TRBJ1-4	CASSQVPTGPEGTNEKLFF
TRBV18	TRBD1	TRBJ1-5	CASSPPRDRGVDQPQHF
TRBV27	TRBD1	TRBJ1-1	CASRIRTGYTEAFF
TRBV28	-	TRBJ1-6	CASSDNRVRNYNSPLHF
TRBV7-6	TRBD1	TRBJ1-2	CASSFSGQGGNYGYTF
TRBV2	-	TRBJ1-3	CASQGDRGNTIYF
TRBV7-2	-	TRBJ1-1	CASSLGGRRTEAFF
TRBV27	-	TRBJ1-1	CASRGLMNTEAFF
TRBV29-1	-	TRBJ2-5	CSVEEARGETQYF
TRBV6-5	TRBD2	TRBJ2-1	CASRSGGGTYNEQFF
TRBV7-9	-	TRBJ1-5	CASSLGTPHQPQHF
TRBV18	-	TRBJ1-4	CASSPRTAVMNEKLFF
TRBV30	-	TRBJ1-6	CAWSVQGALDSPLHF
TRBV18	TRBD1	TRBJ2-5	CASSPQDREETQYF
TRBV5-6	TRBD2	TRBJ2-5	CASSGGLATYF
TRBV7-9	TRBD1	TRBJ1-5	CASSSGQGTGQPQHF
TRBV19	-	TRBJ1-3	CARAGIHSYSSGNTIYF
TRBV15	-	TRBJ2-6	CATSRDGSGANVLTF
TRBV25-1	-	TRBJ2-5	CASSEYRGLAETQYF
TRBV10-2	-	TRBJ1-5	CASSVSGHRNQPQHF
TRBV6-5	-	TRBJ2-7	CASSYSPGYYEQYF
TRBV4-1	-	TRBJ2-7	CASSSGDITYEQYF
TRBV5-1	TRBD1	TRBJ2-7	CASSITGGRTYEQYF
TRBV7-2	TRBD2	TRBJ2-1	CASSTAELLAGAEQFF
TRBV23-1	TRBD1	TRBJ2-5	CASSHQGQGRGTETQYF
TRBV7-2	-	TRBJ2-3	CASSRVFGDTQYF
TRBV30	TRBD2	TRBJ2-7	CAWNGAGLPYEQYF
TRBV5-1	TRBD1	TRBJ2-5	CASSPQPGQGGQETQYF
TRBV5-1	TRBD1	TRBJ1-6	CASSLGGGGNSPLHF
TRBV5-1	TRBD2	TRBJ2-2	CASSRGTSGAGELFF
TRBV30	TRBD2	TRBJ2-4	CAWSRGTSKNIQYF
TRBV5-4	-	TRBJ2-1	CASSFTRGPSTYNEQFF
TRBV5-6	TRBD1	TRBJ1-1	CASSARGVHTEAFF
TRBV7-2	TRBD1	TRBJ1-1	CASSPRQGRDTEAFF
TRBV10-3	TRBD1	TRBJ2-2	CAIGRDRGLIDANTGELFF
TRBV5-5	-	TRBJ2-7	CASSLTGSSYEQYF
TRBV11-3	-	TRBJ1-4	CASSLYGLRDEKLFF
TRBV4-1	-	TRBJ1-5	CASSPLGTAGGQPQHF
TRBV18	TRBD2	TRBJ2-3	CASSPSSGVSTDTQYF
TRBV9	-	TRBJ1-3	CASSADSPSSGNTIYF
TRBV7-2	-	TRBJ1-1	CASSLLVGALKGAFF
TRBV27	-	TRBJ2-1	CASSLGQGRNNEQFF
TRBV2	-	TRBJ1-6	CASSEMQGGYNSPLHF
TRBV5-6	-	TRBJ1-2	CASSLALDGTNTF